A selection of T cell receptor beta chains follows, all from one sample in a study of blood T cell repertoires in COVID-19. Clones were read by immunoSEQ multiplex PCR, and TCRdb kept only the in-frame ones, dropping some. The sample contains 200,000 to 300,000 clones, about nine tenths of which appear only once. The specimen was peripheral blood. The receptors derive from a man aged 55-75 years who had recovered from COVID-19. Both conserved end residues are part of each CDR3. The D gene is left open where the match is weak. The size of a clone is reported for some rows only, either as once, few or many, or as a class for expanded clones.

d_call j_call v_call clone_size cdr3_aa cdr3_nt
- TRBJ2-4 TRBV6-5 - CASSYSSPGNIQYF TGTGCCAGCAGTTACTCGTCCCCGGGGAACATTCAGTACTTC
- TRBJ2-3 TRBV18 - CASSPSGLATDTQYF TGTGCCAGCTCACCTTCAGGACTTGCCACGGATACGCAGTATTTT
- TRBJ2-7 TRBV19 once CASSIPRRGGYYEQYF TGTGCCAGTAGTATACCCCGCCGCGGGGGCTACTACGAGCAGTACTTC
TRBD1 TRBJ2-5 TRBV6-5 - CASRATGSETQYF TGTGCCAGCAGGGCGACAGGGTCTGAGACCCAGTACTTC
TRBD1 TRBJ2-1 TRBV30 - CAWSKRAGQGMDEQFF TGTGCCTGGAGCAAACGGGCGGGACAGGGGATGGATGAGCAGTTCTTC
TRBD1 TRBJ1-4 TRBV6-1 - CASSEPRGDEKLFF TGTGCCAGCAGTGAACCCAGGGGGGATGAAAAACTGTTTTTT
- TRBJ1-5 TRBV18 - CASSPSGLRGTQPQHF TGTGCCAGCTCACCATCGGGACTGAGGGGTACTCAGCCCCAGCATTTT
TRBD1 TRBJ1-3 TRBV6-4 - CASSDRTGGAGNTIYF TGTGCCAGCAGTGACCGGACAGGAGGTGCTGGAAACACCATATATTTT
- TRBJ2-7 TRBV19 - CASSKFAGTSSYEQYF TGTGCCAGTAGTAAATTCGCGGGGACCAGCTCCTACGAGCAGTACTTC
- TRBJ2-5 TRBV5-1 - CASRPQGSQETQYF TGCGCCAGCAGACCTCAGGGGAGTCAAGAGACCCAGTACTTC
TRBD2 TRBJ2-7 TRBV6-6 - CASTPPGSGMRGEQYF TGTGCCAGCACCCCCCCGGGGAGCGGGATGAGAGGGGAGCAGTACTTC
- TRBJ1-1 TRBV5-1 once CASSLAGGRVVTEAFF TGCGCCAGCAGCTTGGCCGGCGGCAGGGTTGTCACTGAAGCTTTCTTT
- TRBJ1-4 TRBV21-1 - CASSPSHGTGSTPTNEKLFF TGTGCCAGCAGCCCAAGCCACGGGACAGGAAGCACTCCAACTAATGAAAAACTGTTTTTT
- TRBJ1-1 TRBV5-5 - CASSFERAEAFF TGTGCCAGCAGCTTCGAGAGGGCTGAAGCTTTCTTT
TRBD1 TRBJ2-3 TRBV4-1 - CASSQVGQGKDTQYF TGCGCCAGCAGCCAAGTAGGACAGGGGAAAGATACGCAGTATTTT
- TRBJ2-2 TRBV18 - CASSPPAGTGELFF TGTGCCAGCTCACCACCGGCAGGCACCGGGGAGCTGTTTTTT
TRBD2 TRBJ2-3 TRBV14 - CASSHGLAGGPSDTQYF TGTGCCAGCAGCCACGGACTAGCGGGGGGGCCATCAGATACGCAGTATTTT
- TRBJ1-3 TRBV7-9 few CASSLESGNTIYF TGTGCCAGCAGCTTGGAGTCTGGAAACACCATATATTTT
- TRBJ1-3 TRBV19 - CASMGAALGNTIYF TGTGCCAGTATGGGCGCAGCCCTTGGAAACACCATATATTTT
TRBD2 TRBJ2-3 TRBV10-3 - CAIKLARSTDTQYF TGTGCCATCAAACTAGCGCGGTCCACAGATACGCAGTATTTT
TRBD1 TRBJ1-6 TRBV19 once CASSRDRSLQSPLHF TGTGCCAGTAGTAGGGACAGATCTCTTCAGTCACCCCTCCACTTT
- TRBJ1-3 TRBV5-1 - CASSPGHDSGNTIYF TGCGCCAGCAGCCCGGGACACGACTCTGGAAACACCATATATTTT
TRBD2 TRBJ2-3 TRBV5-5 - CASSRSGAQDTQYF TGTGCCAGCAGCCGCAGCGGGGCTCAGGATACGCAGTATTTT
TRBD2 TRBJ2-3 TRBV12-5 - CASGLFLADTDTQYF TGTGCTAGTGGTTTGTTCCTAGCGGACACAGATACGCAGTATTTT
TRBD1 TRBJ1-2 TRBV12-3/TRBV12-4 - CASSGQGNYGYTF TGTGCCAGCAGTGGACAGGGGAACTATGGCTACACCTTC
- TRBJ2-1 TRBV9 - CASSVPGQLSSYNEQFF TGTGCCAGCAGCGTGCCTGGACAGTTGTCCTCCTACAATGAGCAGTTCTTC
TRBD2 TRBJ2-5 TRBV5-5 - CASSQTSGGTWETQYF TGTGCCAGCAGCCAGACTAGCGGGGGAACGTGGGAGACCCAGTACTTC
TRBD2 TRBJ2-5 TRBV24-1 - CATSDSSGGSETQYF TGTGCCACCAGTGACTCTAGCGGGGGGAGTGAGACCCAGTACTTC
- TRBJ2-1 TRBV24-1 - CATRSGGERIYNEQFF TGTGCCACCAGATCGGGGGGCGAGAGGATCTACAATGAGCAGTTCTTC
- TRBJ2-5 TRBV7-8 - CASSLAGPETQYF TGTGCCAGCAGCTTAGCGGGGCCGGAGACCCAGTACTTC
TRBD2 TRBJ2-1 TRBV2 - CASSEFLRVGGNYNEQFF TGTGCCAGCAGTGAATTCCTTAGGGTGGGGGGGAATTACAATGAGCAGTTCTTC
- TRBJ2-6 TRBV28 - CASRSIFRAYSGANVLTF TGTGCCAGCCGGTCGATATTCAGGGCGTACTCTGGGGCCAACGTCCTGACTTTC
TRBD2 TRBJ2-2 TRBV3-1/TRBV3-2 - CASSQDGAGRGGELFF TGTGCCAGCAGCCAAGATGGAGCAGGGAGGGGCGGGGAGCTGTTTTTT
- TRBJ1-1 TRBV2 - CASRDHGGVTEAFF TGTGCCAGCAGAGATCACGGAGGGGTCACTGAAGCTTTCTTT
- TRBJ2-1 TRBV9 - CASSVDNGGQFF TGTGCCAGCAGCGTAGATAACGGGGGGCAGTTCTTC
TRBD1 TRBJ2-5 TRBV25-1 - CASSEYRPGGQETQYF TGTGCCAGCAGTGAATACAGGCCAGGGGGACAAGAGACCCAGTACTTC
TRBD2 TRBJ2-1 TRBV4-1 - CASSRGGHNNEQFF TGCGCCAGCAGCCGGGGGGGTCACAACAATGAGCAGTTCTTC
TRBD2 TRBJ2-5 TRBV4-2 - CASSQDGPRASGVQETQYF TGTGCCAGCAGCCAAGATGGGCCCCGGGCTAGCGGGGTCCAAGAGACCCAGTACTTC
- TRBJ1-2 TRBV5-6 - CASSLGSPDRKYGYTF TGTGCCAGCAGCTTGGGGTCCCCAGACAGGAAGTATGGCTACACCTTC
TRBD2 TRBJ2-1 TRBV5-1 once CASSFPRGDRRVDSYNEQFF TGCGCCAGCAGTTTCCCGCGGGGGGACCGGCGGGTGGACTCCTACAATGAGCAGTTCTTC
- TRBJ1-4 TRBV6-5 - CASSHAGSNEKLFF TGTGCCAGCAGTCACGCGGGGTCTAATGAAAAACTGTTTTTT
TRBD2 TRBJ2-2 TRBV5-1 - CASSLWLAGNTGELFF TGCGCCAGCAGCTTGTGGCTAGCGGGGAACACCGGGGAGCTGTTTTTT
TRBD1 TRBJ1-6 TRBV2 many CASSKQGAFVNSPLHF TGTGCCAGCAGTAAACAGGGGGCCTTTGTTAATTCACCCCTCCACTTT
TRBD1 TRBJ2-2 TRBV27 - CASRDPPGTANTGELFF TGTGCCAGCAGGGACCCCCCCGGGACAGCGAACACCGGGGAGCTGTTTTTT
- TRBJ2-1 TRBV18 - CASSPPGQRVINEQFF TGTGCCAGCTCACCACCCGGACAGAGAGTCATCAATGAGCAGTTCTTC
TRBD1 TRBJ1-1 TRBV18 - CASSPDSGGIEAFF TGTGCCAGCTCACCAGACTCAGGGGGAATTGAAGCTTTCTTT
- TRBJ2-6 TRBV6-5 - CASSYSSDSGANVLTF TGTGCCAGCAGTTACTCGAGTGACTCTGGGGCCAACGTCCTGACTTTC
- TRBJ2-7 TRBV5-5 few CASHPVDSPWEQYF TGTGCCAGCCACCCGGTGGACTCACCATGGGAGCAGTACTTC
TRBD1 TRBJ2-3 TRBV10-3 - CATLRPGGDTQYF TGTGCCACTTTGAGGCCAGGGGGAGATACGCAGTATTTT